This paragraph covers one T cell receptor beta chain sequence. Its antigen is undetermined. TCRdb's copy holds only in-frame clones and misses some; the assay was immunoSEQ multiplex PCR. This table has hundreds of thousands of clones, about 91% appearing once. The CDR3 loop spans 13 amino acids. Trimming removed 5 bases from V and 0 bases from J, with 7 bases in between. Germline values: CDR1 SEHNR, CDR2 FQNEAQ (reference sequence). The sample belongs to a study of shared clonotypes between healthy human individuals. Study context: For every donor, three CD4 naive, three CD4 memory, two CD8 naive and one CD8 memory plates were used. Points from the study as a whole: Approximately 4.6% of naive CD4 clonotypes were shared across several donors.

Naive-designated CD8 cells lacked CD45RO, were positively enriched for CCR7, and omitted terminally differentiated effector memory CD45RA+ cells. V is TRBV7-9 and J is TRBJ1-1; D perhaps matches TRBD1 (5 bases). Sequencing was done on a sample of naive CD8+ T cells sorted from blood. The TCR comes from a man aged 30 to 39 in good health. CDR3 region: CASSRQMNTEAFF. The CDR3 DNA reads TGTGCCAGCAGCCGACAGATGAACACTGAAGCTTTCTTT.